The 21 T cell receptor beta chains presented below share a single source sample, sequenced in a study of CD8+CD57+ T cells in acquired aplastic anemia. Researchers used genomic DNA as the template to profile TCR beta VDJ and CDR3. TCRdb fed the reads into MiXCR, producing one record per CDR3 protein. The data show about 180,000 distinct CDR3 sequences, around half seen once. Individuals selected for sequencing had exhibited CD8+CD57+ cell expansion on flow cytometry. Sequenced material: sorted CD4+, CD8+, or CD8+CD57+ T cells (not recorded which) from PBMCs. These receptors all come from a human donor with aplastic anemia.

This clonotype was counted ten times or more. CDR3 in amino acids: CASSGGGLNTEAFF. CDR3 nucleotide sequence: TGCGCCAGCTCCGGTGGGGGCTTGAACACTGAAGCTTTCTTT. V and J are TRBV5-1 and TRBJ1-1; tentative D call: TRBD1 (6 bases). Deletions cut 7 bases from V and 0 bases from J, with 13 bases between. The CDR3 totals 14 residues. CDR1 SGHRS and CDR2 YFSETQ come from the germline V gene.

A note on this clonotype: The missing conserved phenylalanine or tryptophan at the end of this CDR3 makes a read error likely. This rearrangement joins TRBV15 to TRBJ1-2, with TRBD1 as a possible D gene (6 bases). V lost 4 bases and J lost 8, with 20 bases in between. The CDR3 has 15 amino acids. Per the germline V gene, CDR1 is LNHNV and CDR2 is YYDKDF (reference sequence). CDR3 bases: TGTGCCACCAGCACTCGGGCAGGACAAGGGGGAGGCTACACCCTC. It yields the protein CATSTRAGQGGGYTL.

V usage is TRBV19 and J usage is TRBJ1-6; no reliable D call. CDR3 length: 14 amino acids. CDR1 and CDR2 from the germline V gene are LNHDA and SQIVND (reference sequence). The V end lost 3 bases, the J end lost 7 bases, and 10 bases lay between the germline ends. The CDR3 spells CASSIAETNSPLHF. For the CDR3, the DNA is TGTGCCAGTAGTATCGCAGAAACCAATTCACCCCTCCACTTT.

The chain has TRBV20-1 and TRBJ2-1; 8 nucleotides line up with TRBD2. J lost 7 bases, V lost 7 bases, and 12 bases had no gene match. There are 14 residues in the CDR3. The V gene's germline CDR1 is DFQATT and CDR2 SNEGSKA (reference sequence). CDR3 sequence reads: CSVPDQREFNEQFF. The CDR3, as DNA: TGCAGTGTCCCGGACCAGCGGGAGTTTAATGAGCAGTTCTTC.

This clonotype was seen many times. The chain carries TRBV5-1 and TRBJ1-2, with 9 bases aligning to TRBD1. V shed 2 bases and J 12 bases; nucleotides not matched to a gene: 11. This CDR3 region has 14 residues. CDR1 is SGHRS, CDR2 YFSETQ, per germline. The CDR3 is CASSLRTGDTDHTF. As DNA, the CDR3 is TGCGCCAGCAGCTTACGGACAGGGGATACCGACCACACCTTC.

Many counts were recorded for this clonotype. The chain links TRBV2 to TRBJ1-6, with unresolved D. V lost 4 bases, J lost 8 bases, and 12 bases lay in between. CDR1 and CDR2 from the germline V gene are SNHLY and FYNNEI. CDR3 length: 14 amino acids. The CDR3 nucleotides read TGTGCCAGCAGTGTGCGGCACCGGGATTCACCCCTCCACTTT. Translated: CASSVRHRDSPLHF.

The chain couples TRBV25-1 to TRBJ2-1; 7 bases agree with TRBD1. Germline values: CDR1 MGHDK, CDR2 SYGVNS. The CDR3 totals 12 residues. J was trimmed by 10 bases and V by 8 bases; bases with no gene match: 8. This CDR3 reads CASGTANWEQFF. CDR3 nucleotides: TGTGCCAGCGGGACAGCCAACTGGGAGCAGTTCTTC. The complete variable domain, with remaining parts taken from reference TRBV25-1 and TRBJ2-1, reads EADIYQTPRYLVIGTGKKITLECSQTMGHDKMYWYQQDPGMELHLIHYSYGVNSTEKGDLSSESTVSRIRTEHFPLTLESARPSHTSQYLCASGTANWEQFFGPGTRLTVL.

The DNA for the CDR3 is TGTGCCAGCAGTTTCTCCGGGACAGCCTACGAGCAGTACTTC. Translation: CASSFSGTAYEQYF. The gene calls are TRBV12-3 or TRBV12-4 and TRBJ2-7; 7 bases match TRBD1. Trimming removed 3 bases from V and 2 bases from J; junction bases left unmatched: 4. This CDR3 is 14 amino acids long.

This clonotype was detected many times. The V call is TRBV29-1, the J call TRBJ2-2; 8 bases are a match to TRBD2. CDR1 is SQVTM, CDR2 ANQGSEA, per germline. The ends lost 4 bases at V and 5 bases at J; junction bases unmatched: 3. The length of the CDR3 is 13 residues. The CDR3 protein is CSVGLAGTGELFF. The DNA of the CDR3 is TGCAGCGTTGGATTAGCGGGGACCGGGGAGCTGTTTTTT.

This clonotype was recorded many times. The rearrangement uses TRBV20-1 and TRBJ2-3; 10 bases match TRBD2. This CDR3 comprises 16 residues. J gave up 1 base and V 8 bases, and 12 bases lay outside the gene matches. Germline loops: CDR1 DFQATT, CDR2 SNEGSKA (reference sequence). The DNA of the CDR3 is TGCAGTACCCCGGCCCATCTAGCGGGGGGCACAGATACGCAGTATTTT. Its translation is CSTPAHLAGGTDTQYF.

In this sample, this clonotype turned up many times. This rearrangement joins TRBV20-1 to TRBJ2-4; D might be TRBD1 or TRBD2, each matching 5 bases. The CDR3 covers 13 residues. Trimming cost V 7 bases and J 0 bases, with 10 bases left between them. The germline V gene has CDR1 DFQATT and CDR2 SNEGSKA (reference sequence). The CDR3 region is CSGRGVAKNIQYF. The CDR3 DNA reads as TGCAGTGGTCGAGGGGTAGCCAAAAACATTCAGTACTTC.

This chain connects TRBV7-8 to TRBJ2-7; no clear D gene. Trimming took 3 bases from V and 4 from J, leaving 10 bases between them. Germline CDR1 reads SGHVS; CDR2 reads FQNEAQ. The CDR3 is made up of 13 amino acids. The CDR3 reads CASSFPGVYEQYF. CDR3 nucleotides: TGTGCCAGCAGCTTTCCAGGTGTGTACGAGCAGTACTTC.

The rearrangement links TRBV10-2 to TRBJ2-3; 14 nucleotides line up with TRBD2. This CDR3 comprises 21 residues. CDR1 and CDR2 from the germline V gene are WSHSY and SAAADI. V shed 8 bases and J 0 bases; nucleotides not matched to a gene: 19. CDR3 DNA: TGCGCCAGCGAAAAGGGACTAGCGGGGGAGAACCCCCTGACTAGCACAGATACGCAGTATTTT. It translates to CASEKGLAGENPLTSTDTQYF.

The rearrangement uses TRBV10-3 and TRBJ2-3; no definite D call. Per germline, CDR1 ENHRY and CDR2 SYGVKD. Deletions cut 2 bases from V and 3 bases from J, with 12 bases between. The CDR3 length is 15 residues. The CDR3 DNA is TGTGCCATCAGTGAGGCGACTTTGGGTACAGATACGCAGTATTTT. Translated, it gives CAISEATLGTDTQYF.

The CDR3 nucleotides are TGCAGCGTTGAACAGACCCCTTCCTACAATGAGCAGTTCTTC. It is translated as CSVEQTPSYNEQFF. This chain joins TRBV29-1 and TRBJ2-1; D not resolved. This CDR3 is built from 14 residues. Per the germline V gene, CDR1 is SQVTM and CDR2 is ANQGSEA. V was pared by 2 bases and J by 1 base, with 9 bases between.

This clonotype was detected once. The V and J genes are TRBV2 and TRBJ1-5; no firm D call. Germline V gene sequence: CDR1 SNHLY, CDR2 FYNNEI. V lost 7 bases to trimming and J lost 1 base, with 5 bases between them. The CDR3 is 12 amino acids. The CDR3, as DNA: TGTGCCAGCAAGGAGAGCAATCAGCCCCAGCATTTT. Its translation is CASKESNQPQHF. Looking up the rest from reference TRBV2 and TRBJ1-5 gives the full variable domain: EPEVTQTPSHQVTQMGQEVILRCVPISNHLYFYWYRQILGQKVEFLVSFYNNEISEKSEIFDDQFSVERPDGSNFTLKIRSTKLEDSAMYFCASKESNQPQHFGDGTRLSIL.

Comments on this clonotype: Given a much more abundant clone one base away, this may be a read error. The final CDR3 position lacks the conserved phenylalanine or tryptophan, pointing to a likely read error. The chain links TRBV6-5 to TRBJ2-7, with D perhaps TRBD2 (6 bases). V dropped 4 bases and J dropped 0 bases, with 10 bases sitting between them. CDR1 and CDR2 from the germline V gene are MNHEY and SVGAGI. The CDR3 covers 14 residues. DNA of the CDR3: TGTGCCAGCAGTTCAGGACTAAACTCCTACGAGCAGTACCTC. This encodes CASSSGLNSYEQYL.

The V call is TRBV10-3, the J call TRBJ2-5; 13 nucleotides match TRBD2. The CDR3 has 13 residues. J was trimmed by 5 bases and V by 10 bases; bases with no gene match: 4. Germline lookup yields CDR1 ENHRY and CDR2 SYGVKD. CDR3 DNA sequence: TGTGCCACCGGGACTAGCGGGGTGGAGACCCAGTACTTC. Translated, it gives CATGTSGVETQYF.

This clonotype was recorded a few times. V is TRBV4-1 and J is TRBJ1-5; the D is unclear. The V end was cut by 0 bases, the J end by 4 bases, with 16 bases between. The CDR3 has 17 amino acids. In germline, CDR1 is MGHRA, CDR2 YSYEKL. The DNA of the CDR3 is TGCGCCAGCAGCCAAGAGTACGGGCGACAAGGAAATCAGCCCCAGCATTTT. It is translated as CASSQEYGRQGNQPQHF.

A note on this clonotype: Given a much more abundant clone one base away, this may be a read error. The chain carries TRBV11-2 and TRBJ1-2; D is possibly TRBD1 (5 bases). V lost 1 base to trimming and J lost 2 bases, with 8 bases between them. The CDR3 runs 14 residues. The germline V gene encodes CDR1 SGHAT and CDR2 FQNNGV. This chain's CDR3 is CASSLGNRNYGYTF. The CDR3 nucleotides read TGTGCCAGCAGCTTAGGTAACAGGAACTATGGCTACACCTTC.

A note on this clonotype: Since the CDR3 does not end with the conserved phenylalanine or tryptophan, this likely comes from a read error. The rearrangement links TRBV10-2 to TRBJ1-3; the D is unclear. The CDR3 length is 14 residues. Germline-derived CDR1 and CDR2 are WSHSY and SAAADI. The V and J ends lost 7 bases and 0 bases respectively, with 10 bases between them. The CDR3 sequence is CASTPGLSGNTIYS. CDR3 DNA sequence: TGCGCCAGCACCCCGGGCCTCTCTGGAAACACCATATATTCT.